The T cell receptor beta chain described here comes from a study of response to subunit inactivated influenza vaccine. The germline V gene has CDR1 MDHEN and CDR2 SYDVKM. Trimming shortened V by 3 bases and J by 8 bases, and 18 bases separated the two germline ends. This CDR3 is built from 15 residues. Regarding this clonotype: The antigen remains undetermined.

TCRdb reprocessed the RT-PCR reads with MiXCR, giving one entry per CDR3 protein. The repertoire holds 630,000 or so distinct CDR3 sequences, with more than 15% as singletons. Whole-study results and caveats: Authors suggested that a seasonal influenza vaccination recruits few new T cells each time.

The source material was PBMCs from blood, sampled 11 to 12 days after vaccination. The chain uses TRBV28 and TRBJ2-3; possible D gene TRBD2, 5 bases. This TCR derives from a middle-aged man who received an inactivated influenza vaccine. CDR3 region: CASSLWGTRGFTQYF. Here the CDR3 DNA reads TGTGCCAGCAGTTTGTGGGGAACTAGAGGTTTTACGCAGTATTTT.